Only one count was recorded for the clone carrying this T cell receptor (beta chain). This table comes from immunoSEQ multiplex PCR, and its TCRdb copy is limited to in-frame clones, with some not included. This sample has 7,000 to 9,500 clones, with around 81% found just once. This CDR3 has 13 residues. Trimming took off 5 bases at V and 0 bases at J, with 4 bases between the two ends. The V gene's germline CDR1 is KGHSH and CDR2 LQKENI. These data come from a study of preoperative IRX-2 immunotherapy in early breast cancer. Specified treatment: preoperative locoregional IRX-2 cytokine immunotherapy. Preoperative locoregional IRX-2 cytokine immunotherapy was tested in the phase Ib source study.

V usage is TRBV18 and J usage is TRBJ1-4; D remains ambiguous. This TCR derives from a human donor with breast cancer. The sequencing used tumor tissue, collected after IRX-2 immunotherapy. The CDR3 DNA sequence: TGTGCCAGCTCAAGGCCAACTAATGAAAAACTGTTTTTT. Amino acid sequence: CASSRPTNEKLFF.